This TCR beta chain was sequenced in a study of T cells after somatic rescue of genetic block. This CDR3 spans 16 amino acids. Per the germline V gene, CDR1 is MNHEY and CDR2 is SMNVEV (reference sequence). Trimming cost V 5 bases and J 1 base, with 17 bases left between them. Repertoires were generated with immunoSEQ multiplex PCR, while TCRdb's copy carries only in-frame clones and drops some. The sample contains 55,000 to 70,000 clones, just under 95% of which appear only once. The rearrangement uses TRBV27 and TRBJ1-1, with D tentatively TRBD1 (6 bases). Sequencing input: peripheral blood mononuclear cells (PBMCs). The receptor comes from a man aged 40-49 years. The CDR3 sequence: CASSPFLGAQNTEAFF. DNA for the CDR3: TGTGCCAGCAGTCCTTTCTTGGGGGCTCAGAACACTGAAGCTTTCTTT.